This is a list of T cell receptor beta chains from one sample in a study of T cell responses to AZD1222 COVID-19 vaccine. Assay: immunoSEQ multiplex PCR; the TCRdb copy retains only in-frame clones and omits some. The table records 75,000 to 95,000 clones, roughly 88% of them present only once. The material was peripheral blood, obtained on day 0 of AZD1222 vaccination. The receptor set was obtained from an adult in good health. CDR3s include the opening cysteine and the closing phenylalanine or tryptophan. Fields, in order: V gene, J gene, clone size, D gene, CDR3 DNA, CDR3 protein. D genes are given only for firm matches. For some rows the clone size is stated as once, few or many, or as a class when expanded; others skip it.

V: TRBV29-1; J: TRBJ2-1; size: -; D: TRBD2; DNA: TGCAGCGTCTCCTCTCGGCGGGAGGCTTACAATGAGCAGTTCTTC; CDR3: CSVSSRREAYNEQFF
V: TRBV3-1/TRBV3-2; J: TRBJ1-3; size: -; D: TRBD1; DNA: TGTGCCAGCAGCCCCGAGACAGGGGAAAACACCATATATTTT; CDR3: CASSPETGENTIYF
V: TRBV28; J: TRBJ2-7; size: -; D: -; DNA: TGTGCCAGTACCTCAGGGGCCTACGAGCAGTACTTC; CDR3: CASTSGAYEQYF
V: TRBV12-3/TRBV12-4; J: TRBJ2-7; size: -; D: -; DNA: TGTGCCAGCAGTCCGTACGGTTACGAGCAGTACTTC; CDR3: CASSPYGYEQYF
V: TRBV19; J: TRBJ2-5; size: -; D: -; DNA: TGTGCCAGTAGTATAATATCTCAGGGTGAGACCCAGTACTTC; CDR3: CASSIISQGETQYF
V: TRBV7-2; J: TRBJ2-1; size: -; D: -; DNA: TGTGCCAGCAGCTTAGGAGGGTGGAATGAGCAGTTCTTC; CDR3: CASSLGGWNEQFF
V: TRBV12-5; J: TRBJ2-2; size: -; D: -; DNA: TGTGCTAGTGGTTTGGTAGGCTACACCGGGGAGCTGTTTTTT; CDR3: CASGLVGYTGELFF
V: TRBV7-3; J: TRBJ2-1; size: -; D: TRBD2; DNA: TGTGCCAGCAGCTTAACTAGCGGGAACAATGAGCAGTTCTTC; CDR3: CASSLTSGNNEQFF
V: TRBV19; J: TRBJ1-2; size: many; D: TRBD1; DNA: TGTGCCAGTAGTATAGGGGCAGGGGGCCCCTCTTTGGCCTTC; CDR3: CASSIGAGGPSLAF
V: TRBV6-2/TRBV6-3; J: TRBJ1-2; size: few; D: TRBD1; DNA: TGTGCCAGCAGTTACGGGACAGGGTTCAACTATGGCTACACCTTC; CDR3: CASSYGTGFNYGYTF
V: TRBV6-6; J: TRBJ1-3; size: few; D: -; DNA: TGTGCCAGCTCCTTCACCCCCCAGCTCTCTGGAAACACCATATATTTT; CDR3: CASSFTPQLSGNTIYF
V: TRBV5-4; J: TRBJ2-2; size: -; D: -; DNA: TGTGCCAGCAGCCCGGACAGTAACACCGGGGAGCTGTTTTTT; CDR3: CASSPDSNTGELFF
V: TRBV3-1/TRBV3-2; J: TRBJ2-7; size: -; D: -; DNA: TGTGCCAGCAGCCCCTCGGGTGGGTACATTTACTTC; CDR3: CASSPSGGYIYF
V: TRBV2; J: TRBJ1-2; size: -; D: -; DNA: TGTGCCAGCAAGGGTACCAACTATGGCTACACCTTC; CDR3: CASKGTNYGYTF
V: TRBV6-5; J: TRBJ2-5; size: -; D: -; DNA: TGTGCCAGCAGTTACGGCGGGGAGACCCAGTACTTC; CDR3: CASSYGGETQYF
V: TRBV4-2; J: TRBJ1-1; size: -; D: -; DNA: TGTGCCAGCAGCCAAGATGGAGTTACGAACACTGAAGCTTTCTTT; CDR3: CASSQDGVTNTEAFF
V: TRBV6-9; J: TRBJ2-1; size: -; D: -; DNA: TGTGCCAGCAGTTACCGGGAGTTCCATGAGCAGTTCTTC; CDR3: CASSYREFHEQFF
V: TRBV5-1; J: TRBJ2-7; size: -; D: -; DNA: TGCGCCAGCAGCTTAGGGCAGGACTCCTACGAGCAGTACTTC; CDR3: CASSLGQDSYEQYF
V: TRBV12-3/TRBV12-4; J: TRBJ1-2; size: -; D: -; DNA: TGTGCCAGCAGTTTTCGGGGGACCTATGGCTACACCTTC; CDR3: CASSFRGTYGYTF
V: TRBV7-2; J: TRBJ2-3; size: -; D: TRBD2; DNA: TGTGCCGGCCTTAGCGGGGGGGCGGCAGATACGCAGTATTTT; CDR3: CAGLSGGAADTQYF
V: TRBV18; J: TRBJ2-1; size: -; D: TRBD1; DNA: TGTGCCAGCTCACCACCGGGAGACAGGGTACATGAGTTCTTC; CDR3: CASSPPGDRVHEFF
V: TRBV4-2; J: TRBJ2-7; size: once; D: -; DNA: TGTGCCAGCAGCCCAAGGGTCGGAGGCGGACCCACGTACGAGCAGTACTTC; CDR3: CASSPRVGGGPTYEQYF
V: TRBV6-2/TRBV6-3; J: TRBJ2-3; size: -; D: -; DNA: TGTGCCAGCAGTTACGTACAGGGAATAGATACGCAGTATTTT; CDR3: CASSYVQGIDTQYF
V: TRBV19; J: TRBJ1-2; size: -; D: -; DNA: TGTGCCAGTAGTAAACGGGACACCGCTGACTATGGCTACACCTTC; CDR3: CASSKRDTADYGYTF
V: TRBV5-1; J: TRBJ2-1; size: -; D: TRBD1; DNA: TGCGCCAGCAGCCAGGACAGGGTTCAGTTCTTC; CDR3: CASSQDRVQFF
V: TRBV24-1; J: TRBJ1-1; size: -; D: -; DNA: TGTGCCACCAGTGATCCCGGGAGAACAGGTGAAGCTTTCTTT; CDR3: CATSDPGRTGEAFF
V: TRBV12-3/TRBV12-4; J: TRBJ2-7; size: -; D: -; DNA: TGTGCCAGCAGTTTAGGGGCAGACGAGCAGTACTTC; CDR3: CASSLGADEQYF
V: TRBV18; J: TRBJ2-3; size: -; D: -; DNA: TGTGCCAGCTCACCACCCGCGGGGACGGGAGATACGCAGTATTTT; CDR3: CASSPPAGTGDTQYF